This T cell receptor (beta chain) was identified in a study of blood T cells in healthy people across ages. Germline CDR1 SEHNR, CDR2 FQNEAQ (reference sequence). The CDR3 covers 15 residues. The use of a sample-barcoded 5' primer and a J-beta primer mix characterized a second PCR of about 7 to 12 cycles. MiXCR, run by TCRdb on the 5' RACE reads, gives a single entry per CDR3 protein. The sample consists of around 1.5 million distinct CDR3 sequences, 59% of them appearing once. V gene TRBV7-9 combines with J gene TRBJ2-7; no clear D. The tail of the sequence fits TRBJ2-5 better, so the J call may be wrong. The source material was blood. This clonotype originated in a young man in good health. The CDR3 DNA follows: TGTGCCAGCAGCTCTAGTTCTGGGGTGGGAGAGACCCAGTACTTC. Its protein is CASSSSSGVGETQYF.